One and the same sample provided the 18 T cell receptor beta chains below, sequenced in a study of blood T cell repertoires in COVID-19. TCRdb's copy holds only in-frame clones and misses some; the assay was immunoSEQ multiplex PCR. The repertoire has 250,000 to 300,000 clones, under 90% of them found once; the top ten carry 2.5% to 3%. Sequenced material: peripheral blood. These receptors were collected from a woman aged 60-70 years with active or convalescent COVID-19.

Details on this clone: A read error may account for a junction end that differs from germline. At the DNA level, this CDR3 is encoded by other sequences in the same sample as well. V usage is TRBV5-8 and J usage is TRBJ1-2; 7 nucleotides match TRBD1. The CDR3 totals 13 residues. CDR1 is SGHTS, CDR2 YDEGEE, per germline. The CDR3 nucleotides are TGTGCCAGTAGCTCTCAGGGGGACTATGGCTACACCTTC. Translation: CASSSQGDYGYTF.

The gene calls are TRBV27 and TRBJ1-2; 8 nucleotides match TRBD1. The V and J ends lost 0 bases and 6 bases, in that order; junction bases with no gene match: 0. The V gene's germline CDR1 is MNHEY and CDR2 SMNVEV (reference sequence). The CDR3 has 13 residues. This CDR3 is CASSLSTGDGYTF. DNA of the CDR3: TGTGCCAGCAGTTTATCGACAGGGGATGGCTACACCTTC.

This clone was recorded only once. DNA of the CDR3: TGTGCCAGCAGTTTTCGGGAAGTTGTAAGTCGGGCCCGCTACGAGCAGTACTTC. Translating gives CASSFREVVSRARYEQYF. The rearrangement uses TRBV6-7 and TRBJ2-7; the D gene is possibly TRBD2 (5 bases). TRBV6-7 belongs to the ORF category, with a function that is uncertain. Trimming left V 4 bases short and J 3 bases short, with 25 bases between. The CDR3 contains 18 residues.

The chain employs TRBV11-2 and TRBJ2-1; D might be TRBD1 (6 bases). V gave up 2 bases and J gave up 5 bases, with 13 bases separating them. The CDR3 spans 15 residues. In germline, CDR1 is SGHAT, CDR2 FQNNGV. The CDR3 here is CASSLQGNRHNEQFF. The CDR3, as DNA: TGTGCCAGCAGCTTACAGGGGAACCGCCACAATGAGCAGTTCTTC.

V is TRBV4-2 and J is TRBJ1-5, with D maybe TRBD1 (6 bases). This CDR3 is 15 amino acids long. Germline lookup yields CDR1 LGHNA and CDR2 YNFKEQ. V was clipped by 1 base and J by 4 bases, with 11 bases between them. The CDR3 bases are TGTGCCAGCAGCCAAGCCGGACAGCCTAATCAGCCCCAGCATTTT. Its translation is CASSQAGQPNQPQHF.

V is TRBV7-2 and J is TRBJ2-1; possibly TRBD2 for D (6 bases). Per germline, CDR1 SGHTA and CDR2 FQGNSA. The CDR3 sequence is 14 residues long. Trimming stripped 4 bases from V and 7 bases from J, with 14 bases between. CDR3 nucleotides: TGTGCCAGCAGCTGGGGACTCGGCCAGAATGAGCAGTTCTTC. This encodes CASSWGLGQNEQFF.

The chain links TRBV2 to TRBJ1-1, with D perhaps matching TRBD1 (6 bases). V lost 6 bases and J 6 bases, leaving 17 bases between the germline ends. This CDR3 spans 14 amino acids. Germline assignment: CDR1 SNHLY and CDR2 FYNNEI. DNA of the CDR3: TGTGCCAGCAGCGGAGGATCAGGGGTTTCTGAAGCTTTCTTT. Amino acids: CASSGGSGVSEAFF.

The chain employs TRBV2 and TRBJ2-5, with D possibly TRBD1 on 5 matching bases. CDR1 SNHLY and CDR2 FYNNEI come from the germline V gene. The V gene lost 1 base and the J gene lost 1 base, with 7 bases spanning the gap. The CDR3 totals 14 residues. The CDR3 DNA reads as TGTGCCAGCAGTGAAGACAGGTCCCAAGAGACCCAGTACTTC. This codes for CASSEDRSQETQYF.

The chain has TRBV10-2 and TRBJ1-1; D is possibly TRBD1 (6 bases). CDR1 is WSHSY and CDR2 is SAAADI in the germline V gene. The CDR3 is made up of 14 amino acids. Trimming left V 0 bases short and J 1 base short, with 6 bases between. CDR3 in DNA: TGCGCCAGCAGTGAGTCGACAGGGAACACTGAAGCTTTCTTT. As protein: CASSESTGNTEAFF.

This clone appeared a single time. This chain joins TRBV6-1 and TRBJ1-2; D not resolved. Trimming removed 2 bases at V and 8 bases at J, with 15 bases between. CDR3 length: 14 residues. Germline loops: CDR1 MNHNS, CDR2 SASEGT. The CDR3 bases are TGTGCCAGCAGTGAAAGGCACTCGGGTGGCGGCTACACCTTC. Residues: CASSERHSGGGYTF.

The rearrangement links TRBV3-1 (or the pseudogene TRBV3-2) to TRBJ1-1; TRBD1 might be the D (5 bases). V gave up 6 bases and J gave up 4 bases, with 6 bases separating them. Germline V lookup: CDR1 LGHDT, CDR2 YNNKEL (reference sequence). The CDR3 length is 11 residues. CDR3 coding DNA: TGTGCCAGCAGGGGGGGCACTGAAGCTTTCTTT. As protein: CASRGGTEAFF.

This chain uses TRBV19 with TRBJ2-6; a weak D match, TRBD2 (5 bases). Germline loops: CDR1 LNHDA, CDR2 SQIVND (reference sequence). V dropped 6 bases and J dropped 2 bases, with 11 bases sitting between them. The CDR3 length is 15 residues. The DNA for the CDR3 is TGTGCCAGTAGCCCCCACGGGGCTGGGGCCAACGTCCTGACTTTC. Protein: CASSPHGAGANVLTF.

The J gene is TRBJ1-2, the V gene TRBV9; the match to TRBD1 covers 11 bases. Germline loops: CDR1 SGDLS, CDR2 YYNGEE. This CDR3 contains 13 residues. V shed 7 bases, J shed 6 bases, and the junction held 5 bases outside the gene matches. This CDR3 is CASGQGAWNGYTF. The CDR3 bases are TGTGCCAGCGGACAGGGGGCTTGGAATGGCTACACCTTC.

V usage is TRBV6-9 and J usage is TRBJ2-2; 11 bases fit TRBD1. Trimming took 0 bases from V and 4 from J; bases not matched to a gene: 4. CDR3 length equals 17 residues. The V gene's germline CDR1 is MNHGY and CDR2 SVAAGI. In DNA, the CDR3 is TGTGCCAGCAGTTATTCGCCGGGACAGGGGGTCACCGGGGAGCTGTTTTTT. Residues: CASSYSPGQGVTGELFF.

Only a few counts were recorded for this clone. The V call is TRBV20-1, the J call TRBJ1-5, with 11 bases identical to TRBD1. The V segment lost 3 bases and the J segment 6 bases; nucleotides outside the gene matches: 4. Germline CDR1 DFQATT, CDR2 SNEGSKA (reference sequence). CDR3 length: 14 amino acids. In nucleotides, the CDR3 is TGCAGTGCTAGTGCAGGGACAGGGGGTCAGCCCCAGCATTTT. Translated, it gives CSASAGTGGQPQHF.

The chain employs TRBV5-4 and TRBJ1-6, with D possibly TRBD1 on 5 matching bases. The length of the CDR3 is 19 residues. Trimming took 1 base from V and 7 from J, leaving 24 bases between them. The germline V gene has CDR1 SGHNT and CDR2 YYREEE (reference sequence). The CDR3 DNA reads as TGTGCCAGCAGCTTGTTCCCTGGGGTTGCCTATTCAGGGAATTCACCCCTCCACTTT. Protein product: CASSLFPGVAYSGNSPLHF.

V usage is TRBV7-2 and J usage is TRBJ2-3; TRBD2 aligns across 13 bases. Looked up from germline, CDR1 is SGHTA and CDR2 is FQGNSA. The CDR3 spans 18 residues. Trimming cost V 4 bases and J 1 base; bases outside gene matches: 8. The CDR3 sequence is CASSSITSGGGGTDTQYF. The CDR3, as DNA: TGTGCCAGCAGCTCTATAACTAGCGGGGGGGGTGGCACAGATACGCAGTATTTT.

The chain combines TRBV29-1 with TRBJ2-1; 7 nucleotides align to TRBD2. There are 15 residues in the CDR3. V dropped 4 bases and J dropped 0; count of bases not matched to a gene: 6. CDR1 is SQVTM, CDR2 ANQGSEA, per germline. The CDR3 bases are TGCAGCGTTGTTTCTAGCGGTAGCTCCTACAATGAGCAGTTCTTC. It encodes CSVVSSGSSYNEQFF.